This note documents a single TCR beta chain sequence. The sample originates from a study of blood T cell repertoires in COVID-19. Using immunoSEQ multiplex PCR, the repertoire was profiled, and TCRdb retains in-frame clones only, with some absent. The profile covers 290,000 or so clones, with just over 90% appearing a single time and around 2% taken by the ten largest. Germline-derived CDR1 and CDR2 are ENHRY and SYGVKD. Trimming cost V 5 bases and J 3 bases, with 8 bases left between them. The CDR3 totals 12 residues. The TCR was taken from a woman aged 30 to 39 with COVID-19, enrolled during active disease. V is TRBV10-3 and J is TRBJ2-7; D possibly corresponds to TRBD2 (5 bases). Sequenced material: peripheral blood. The CDR3 nucleotides are TGTGCCATCAGTACTAGTAGCTACGAGCAGTACTTC. Protein: CAISTSSYEQYF.